Listed below are T cell receptor beta chains from one sample, sequenced in a study of cytomegalovirus exposure and HLA in healthy donors. Here immunoSEQ multiplex PCR was the method, and the copy in TCRdb shows in-frame clones only, minus some. The data hold 150,000 or so clones, with 60% to 85% observed a single time. Source material: PBMCs. These receptors were collected from a man in his forties in good health and CMV-seropositive. Both conserved end residues are part of each CDR3. D genes are given only for firm matches. Where a row states a size, it is once, few, many or the class of an expanded clone; other rows omit it.

clone_size	v_call	j_call	d_call	cdr3_aa	cdr3_nt
-	TRBV5-1	TRBJ2-7	TRBD1	CASSRGQGRIYEQYF	TGCGCCAGCAGCCGCGGACAGGGGAGGATCTACGAGCAGTACTTC
-	TRBV19	TRBJ1-2	-	CASSVNINYGYTF	TGTGCCAGTAGCGTGAACATAAACTATGGCTACACCTTC
-	TRBV5-4	TRBJ2-5	TRBD2	CASSSASGEGRETQYF	TGTGCCAGCAGCTCGGCTAGCGGGGAGGGAAGGGAGACCCAGTACTTC
-	TRBV7-9	TRBJ2-5	TRBD2	CASSDLPLAGEQYF	TGTGCCAGCAGCGACCTCCCCCTAGCGGGGGAGCAGTACTTC
few	TRBV11-2	TRBJ2-7	-	CASSGIRRRAYEQYF	TGTGCCAGCAGCGGAATCCGGCGGCGGGCCTACGAGCAGTACTTC
-	TRBV2	TRBJ2-7	TRBD2	CASSVPAGGPGEQYF	TGTGCCAGCAGTGTTCCAGCGGGAGGGCCGGGGGAGCAGTACTTC
-	TRBV7-2	TRBJ2-7	-	CASSLHSSTYEQYF	TGTGCCAGCAGCTTACACTCATCTACCTACGAGCAGTACTTC
-	TRBV18	TRBJ2-2	-	CASSPPVDTGELFF	TGTGCCAGCTCACCACCGGTAGACACCGGGGAGCTGTTTTTT
-	TRBV4-3	TRBJ2-1	-	CASSQGSGYSYNEQFF	TGCGCCAGCAGCCAAGGTAGCGGCTACTCCTACAATGAGCAGTTCTTC
-	TRBV7-8	TRBJ2-3	-	CASLPAEFTDTQYF	TGTGCCAGCCTCCCAGCGGAATTCACAGATACGCAGTATTTT
-	TRBV7-4	TRBJ2-2	-	CASRLAGELFF	TGTGCCAGCAGGCTAGCCGGGGAGCTGTTTTTT
once	TRBV29-1	TRBJ2-7	TRBD1	CSAGLGQGVRYEQYF	TGCAGCGCGGGGCTGGGACAGGGGGTGAGGTACGAGCAGTACTTC
once	TRBV4-2	TRBJ1-5	TRBD1	CASSPGQGASQPQHF	TGTGCCAGCAGCCCCGGACAGGGGGCCTCTCAGCCCCAGCATTTT
once	TRBV7-9	TRBJ1-1	-	CASSLWGRKDTEAFF	TGTGCCAGCAGCTTATGGGGGCGGAAGGACACTGAAGCTTTCTTT
-	TRBV11-2	TRBJ2-7	TRBD2	CASSLDRAGGASVYEQYF	TGTGCCAGCAGCTTAGATAGGGCGGGGGGAGCCTCAGTTTACGAGCAGTACTTC
once	TRBV28	TRBJ1-2	-	CASSLSQRHNYGYTF	TGTGCCAGCAGTTTATCACAACGTCACAACTATGGCTACACCTTC
-	TRBV5-4	TRBJ2-3	TRBD2	CASVVAGTDTQYF	TGTGCCAGCGTGGTAGCGGGAACAGATACGCAGTATTTT
-	TRBV7-2	TRBJ2-7	-	CASSPTGREQYF	TGTGCCAGCAGCCCCACAGGGCGCGAGCAGTACTTC
-	TRBV9	TRBJ2-3	-	CASSVGGAFTDTQYF	TGTGCCAGCAGCGTTGGCGGAGCCTTCACAGATACGCAGTATTTT
-	TRBV29-1	TRBJ2-2	TRBD2	CSGLAGGDTGELFF	TGCAGCGGGCTAGCGGGAGGCGACACCGGGGAGCTGTTTTTT
-	TRBV6-1	TRBJ2-6	-	CASDSGSGANVLTF	TGTGCCAGCGATTCGGGCTCTGGGGCCAACGTCCTGACTTTC
-	TRBV10-3	TRBJ2-1	-	CAISRSGTTGNEQFF	TGTGCCATCAGCAGATCCGGGACGACAGGCAATGAGCAGTTCTTC
-	TRBV4-2	TRBJ2-1	TRBD2	CASSQVQLAGGFDNEQFF	TGTGCCAGCAGCCAAGTCCAACTAGCGGGAGGGTTTGACAATGAGCAGTTCTTC
-	TRBV6-1	TRBJ2-7	TRBD1	CASSGNGQGHYEQYF	TGTGCCAGCAGTGGAAATGGACAGGGGCACTACGAGCAGTACTTC
-	TRBV6-5	TRBJ1-1	TRBD1	CASGGTGGKVAEAFF	TGTGCCAGCGGAGGGACAGGGGGTAAGGTCGCTGAAGCTTTCTTT
once	TRBV7-9	TRBJ2-1	TRBD1	CSSSHRGRSYNEQFF	TGTTCCAGCAGCCATAGGGGGCGATCCTACAATGAGCAGTTCTTC
-	TRBV5-4	TRBJ2-7	TRBD2	CASSFSGSPEQYF	TGTGCCAGCAGCTTTAGCGGGAGTCCCGAGCAGTACTTC
-	TRBV5-8	TRBJ2-3	-	CASLTLGHSTDTQYF	TGTGCCAGCCTTACTCTGGGGCATAGCACAGATACGCAGTATTTT
-	TRBV5-4	TRBJ2-1	TRBD2	CASSPRGPAGLYNEQFF	TGTGCCAGCAGCCCTAGAGGCCCAGCGGGACTCTACAATGAGCAGTTCTTC
-	TRBV6-5	TRBJ1-4	-	CASSYSGREKLFF	TGTGCCAGCAGTTACTCGGGCAGGGAAAAACTGTTTTTT
-	TRBV10-3	TRBJ2-7	TRBD1	CAIRAGQGYEQYF	TGTGCCATCAGGGCGGGACAGGGTTACGAGCAGTACTTC
-	TRBV7-2	TRBJ2-3	TRBD2	CASSLDFAGAPDTQYF	TGTGCCAGCAGCTTAGATTTTGCGGGAGCCCCAGATACGCAGTATTTT
-	TRBV6-5	TRBJ1-2	-	CASTTPGGGLGYTF	TGTGCCAGCACCACCCCGGGTGGGGGCTTGGGCTACACCTTC
-	TRBV5-6	TRBJ2-7	TRBD1	CASSEPDREPYEQYF	TGTGCCAGCAGCGAGCCCGACAGGGAACCCTACGAGCAGTACTTC
-	TRBV11-1	TRBJ1-2	-	CASSLSQDGGYTF	TGTGCCAGCAGCCTTTCCCAGGATGGTGGCTACACCTTC
-	TRBV11-3	TRBJ2-7	TRBD2	CASSSTSGRSYEQYF	TGTGCCAGCAGCTCTACTAGCGGGAGGTCCTACGAGCAGTACTTC
-	TRBV10-3	TRBJ2-7	-	CAISEVLRQEQYF	TGTGCCATCAGTGAGGTTTTACGCCAGGAGCAGTACTTC
-	TRBV6-5	TRBJ2-7	-	CATRQAASGEQYF	TGTGCCACCCGCCAGGCAGCCTCGGGAGAGCAGTACTTC
-	TRBV18	TRBJ2-5	-	CASSRGRGETQYF	TGTGCCAGCTCACGAGGACGAGGGGAGACCCAGTACTTC
-	TRBV28	TRBJ2-7	TRBD2	CASRARGTSGDSYEQYF	TGTGCCAGCAGAGCCCGCGGGACTAGCGGGGATTCCTACGAGCAGTACTTC
-	TRBV7-8	TRBJ2-7	-	CASSLTNEQYF	TGTGCCAGCAGCTTAACTAACGAGCAGTACTTC
-	TRBV7-2	TRBJ1-1	-	CASSSRASEAFF	TGTGCCAGCAGCTCGAGGGCCTCTGAAGCTTTCTTT
-	TRBV9	TRBJ2-5	TRBD2	CASSVASGGGMETQYF	TGTGCCAGCAGCGTAGCGAGCGGGGGGGGGATGGAGACCCAGTACTTC